This is a list of T cell receptor beta chains from one sample in a study of human T cells and chemical hapten exposure. TCRdb independently ran MiXCR on the RACE reads; one entry per CDR3 protein. The table records about 110,000 distinct CDR3 sequences, roughly 9% of them present only once. The input for sequencing was whole blood, taken in connection with sensitization to the hapten diphenylcyclopropenone (DPC). Every receptor here comes from a woman in her thirties or forties with alopecia areata. Some clones in this sample may be carry-over from other donors' samples. CDR3s include the opening cysteine and the closing phenylalanine or tryptophan. A D gene is named only where the DNA matches it firmly. For some rows the clone size is stated as once, few or many, or as a class when expanded; others skip it.

CDR3 DNA: TGCAGTGCTCAATCCGACAGGGGAGGTACTGAAGCTTTCTTT
CDR3 protein: CSAQSDRGGTEAFF
D gene: TRBD1
clone size: few
V gene: TRBV20-1
J gene: TRBJ1-1

CDR3 DNA: TGTGCCAGCAGCTTGCTCCAGGACACCCCCTACGAGCAGTACTTC
CDR3 protein: CASSLLQDTPYEQYF
D gene: .
clone size: .
V gene: TRBV5-6
J gene: TRBJ2-7

CDR3 DNA: TGCAGCTTCCAATGGCTAGCGGGCACAGATACGCAGTATTTT
CDR3 protein: CSFQWLAGTDTQYF
D gene: TRBD2
clone size: many
V gene: TRBV29-1
J gene: TRBJ2-3

CDR3 DNA: TGTGCCAGCAGCGTTAGCGGGGGGGCACTCAACACCGGGGAGCTGTTTTTT
CDR3 protein: CASSVSGGALNTGELFF
D gene: TRBD2
clone size: many
V gene: TRBV9
J gene: TRBJ2-2

CDR3 DNA: TGTGCCAGCAGCTTAGGAGGGAACAATCAGCCCCAGCATTTT
CDR3 protein: CASSLGGNNQPQHF
D gene: .
clone size: many
V gene: TRBV13
J gene: TRBJ1-5

CDR3 DNA: TGTGCCAGCAGCCGACAGATAATGAACACCGGGGAGCTGTTTTTT
CDR3 protein: CASSRQIMNTGELFF
D gene: .
clone size: .
V gene: TRBV6-2/TRBV6-3
J gene: TRBJ2-2

CDR3 DNA: TGTGCCAGCAAGAAGCAGGCAGCGAACACCGGGGAGCTGTTTTTT
CDR3 protein: CASKKQAANTGELFF
D gene: .
clone size: many
V gene: TRBV6-5
J gene: TRBJ2-2

CDR3 DNA: TGTGCCAGTAGACCGGGACAGGGCCCGAATCAGCCCCAGCATTTT
CDR3 protein: CASRPGQGPNQPQHF
D gene: TRBD1
clone size: .
V gene: TRBV19
J gene: TRBJ1-5

CDR3 DNA: TGTGCCAGCAGCTTAGTTCTTTCGCCGGACAGCTATGGCTACACCTTC
CDR3 protein: CASSLVLSPDSYGYTF
D gene: .
clone size: few
V gene: TRBV7-8
J gene: TRBJ1-2

CDR3 DNA: TGTGCCAGCAGCTCCTCACAGGGACTCACTGAAGCTTTCTTT
CDR3 protein: CASSSSQGLTEAFF
D gene: .
clone size: .
V gene: TRBV3-1
J gene: TRBJ1-1

CDR3 DNA: TGTGCCAGTAGTATATTAACCACATTTAGCAATCAGCCCCAGCATTTT
CDR3 protein: CASSILTTFSNQPQHF
D gene: .
clone size: few
V gene: TRBV19
J gene: TRBJ1-5

CDR3 DNA: TGTGCCAGCAGCCTATCTGACTCTGGAAACACCATATATTTT
CDR3 protein: CASSLSDSGNTIYF
D gene: .
clone size: .
V gene: TRBV11-2
J gene: TRBJ1-3

CDR3 DNA: TGTGCCAGCAGTGAAGGATGGGGGCGGGGCCCCCGGAATGAGCAGTTCTTC
CDR3 protein: CASSEGWGRGPRNEQFF
D gene: .
clone size: .
V gene: TRBV6-1
J gene: TRBJ2-1

CDR3 DNA: TGCAGCGTCACCGGGACGGGATACAATGAGCAGTTCTTC
CDR3 protein: CSVTGTGYNEQFF
D gene: .
clone size: few
V gene: TRBV29-1
J gene: TRBJ2-1

CDR3 DNA: TGTGCCTGGAGTGTACTAGGTCAGCCCCAGCATTTT
CDR3 protein: CAWSVLGQPQHF
D gene: .
clone size: .
V gene: TRBV30
J gene: TRBJ1-5

CDR3 DNA: TGCGCCAGCAGCCAAGAAATTCGGGCGGGGTTGCACGGGGAGCTGTTTTTT
CDR3 protein: CASSQEIRAGLHGELFF
D gene: .
clone size: few
V gene: TRBV4-3
J gene: TRBJ2-2

CDR3 DNA: TGCGCCAGCAGCCAAGGGGACCGGGATCGCTACAATGAGCAGTTCTTC
CDR3 protein: CASSQGDRDRYNEQFF
D gene: .
clone size: few
V gene: TRBV4-1
J gene: TRBJ2-1

CDR3 DNA: TGTGCCAGCAGTTACACCGGACAGGGCGAGCAGCCCCAGCATTTT
CDR3 protein: CASSYTGQGEQPQHF
D gene: TRBD1
clone size: .
V gene: TRBV6-6
J gene: TRBJ1-5

CDR3 DNA: TGTGCCAGCAGCCCTTCCCCGCAAGCTGAAGCTTTCTTT
CDR3 protein: CASSPSPQAEAFF
D gene: .
clone size: many
V gene: TRBV6-5
J gene: TRBJ1-1

CDR3 DNA: TGTGCCAGCAGCACCGGGACAGGGTACGAGCAGTACTTC
CDR3 protein: CASSTGTGYEQYF
D gene: TRBD1
clone size: .
V gene: TRBV5-6
J gene: TRBJ2-7

CDR3 DNA: TGTGCCAGCAGCTTACTAGCGGGGGGGCAGTACGAGCAGTACTTC
CDR3 protein: CASSLLAGGQYEQYF
D gene: TRBD2
clone size: many
V gene: TRBV7-8
J gene: TRBJ2-7

CDR3 DNA: TGCGCCAGCAGCCTATGGACAGGGTCTGGCTACACCTTC
CDR3 protein: CASSLWTGSGYTF
D gene: TRBD1
clone size: .
V gene: TRBV5-1
J gene: TRBJ1-2

CDR3 DNA: TGCGCCAGCAGGGAATTACGACTAGCTCCCACAGATACGCAGTATTTT
CDR3 protein: CASRELRLAPTDTQYF
D gene: TRBD2
clone size: many
V gene: TRBV4-1
J gene: TRBJ2-3

CDR3 DNA: TGTGCCACCAGCAGAGATGGACTTTGGGACGGAGCCAAAAACATTCAGTACTTC
CDR3 protein: CATSRDGLWDGAKNIQYF
D gene: .
clone size: .
V gene: TRBV15
J gene: TRBJ2-4

CDR3 DNA: TGTGCCAGCAGTTCATCCCCACGGCAAACTAACTATGGCTACACCTTC
CDR3 protein: CASSSSPRQTNYGYTF
D gene: .
clone size: few
V gene: TRBV6-2/TRBV6-3
J gene: TRBJ1-2

CDR3 DNA: TGCGCCAGCAGCCCCACCAGCGGGGGGCGCTACGAGCAGTACTTC
CDR3 protein: CASSPTSGGRYEQYF
D gene: TRBD2
clone size: many
V gene: TRBV5-1
J gene: TRBJ2-7

CDR3 DNA: TGTGCCAGCAGCCTGACAAATACCGGGGAGCTGTTTTTT
CDR3 protein: CASSLTNTGELFF
D gene: .
clone size: many
V gene: TRBV7-2
J gene: TRBJ2-2

CDR3 DNA: TGTGCCAGCAGCCCAGAAATTGCGACCCAGTACTTC
CDR3 protein: CASSPEIATQYF
D gene: .
clone size: few
V gene: TRBV11-2
J gene: TRBJ2-5

CDR3 DNA: TGTGCCACCAGCAGGATAGGGACCGGAAAACTGTTTTTT
CDR3 protein: CATSRIGTGKLFF
D gene: .
clone size: .
V gene: TRBV15
J gene: TRBJ1-4

CDR3 DNA: TGTGCCATCAGTGTGGTAGCTCAAGAGACCCAGTACTTC
CDR3 protein: CAISVVAQETQYF
D gene: .
clone size: many
V gene: TRBV10-3
J gene: TRBJ2-5

CDR3 DNA: TGTGCCAGTGGAAGGGGGCTCACAGATACGCAGTATTTT
CDR3 protein: CASGRGLTDTQYF
D gene: TRBD1
clone size: .
V gene: TRBV30
J gene: TRBJ2-3

CDR3 DNA: TGCAGTGCTACTACAAGGCTTGGGGATACGCAGTATTTT
CDR3 protein: CSATTRLGDTQYF
D gene: .
clone size: few
V gene: TRBV20-1
J gene: TRBJ2-3

CDR3 DNA: TGTGCCAGCAGCTCGGACCCCTTC
CDR3 protein: CASSSDPF
D gene: .
clone size: few
V gene: TRBV5-5
J gene: TRBJ2-4

CDR3 DNA: TGTGCCATCAGTGACCAGGGGGCGAGATCCTACAATGAGCAGTTCTTC
CDR3 protein: CAISDQGARSYNEQFF
D gene: TRBD1
clone size: few
V gene: TRBV10-3
J gene: TRBJ2-1

CDR3 DNA: TGTGCCAGCAGCGCTAGCGGGGGAAGCTCCTACGAGCAGTACTTC
CDR3 protein: CASSASGGSSYEQYF
D gene: TRBD2
clone size: .
V gene: TRBV7-2
J gene: TRBJ2-7

CDR3 DNA: TGTGCCAGCTCCAACGGGGTCTACAATGAGCAGTTCTTC
CDR3 protein: CASSNGVYNEQFF
D gene: .
clone size: .
V gene: TRBV6-5
J gene: TRBJ2-1

CDR3 DNA: TGCGCCAGCAGCTTTTCTAGCGGGGACACCGGGGAGCTGTTTTTT
CDR3 protein: CASSFSSGDTGELFF
D gene: TRBD2
clone size: .
V gene: TRBV5-1
J gene: TRBJ2-2

CDR3 DNA: TGTGCCAGCTCACCATCCGTGGGTTCTGGAAACACCATATATTTT
CDR3 protein: CASSPSVGSGNTIYF
D gene: .
clone size: many
V gene: TRBV18
J gene: TRBJ1-3

CDR3 DNA: TGTGCCAGCAGTGAATATAAGCGAGCGGGACCTCAAGGGGAGACCCAGTACTTC
CDR3 protein: CASSEYKRAGPQGETQYF
D gene: TRBD2
clone size: many
V gene: TRBV25-1
J gene: TRBJ2-5

CDR3 DNA: TGTGCCAGCAGCTTAGATAAAGGGGGAAGTGAGCAGTTCTTC
CDR3 protein: CASSLDKGGSEQFF
D gene: .
clone size: many
V gene: TRBV11-2
J gene: TRBJ2-1

CDR3 DNA: TGCGCCAGCAGCCAAACCGTGGGGCTAGCGGGGACCACAGATACGCAGTATTTT
CDR3 protein: CASSQTVGLAGTTDTQYF
D gene: TRBD2
clone size: few
V gene: TRBV4-1
J gene: TRBJ2-3

CDR3 DNA: TGCAGCGTTGATCGGACATGGGGTGGCTACACCTTC
CDR3 protein: CSVDRTWGGYTF
D gene: .
clone size: .
V gene: TRBV29-1
J gene: TRBJ1-2

CDR3 DNA: TGTGCCAGCTCACCACCGTACGGGGGGGACTACGAGCAGTACTTC
CDR3 protein: CASSPPYGGDYEQYF
D gene: TRBD2
clone size: .
V gene: TRBV18
J gene: TRBJ2-7

CDR3 DNA: TGCAGTGCCCCCTCGGGAAGGGGGAACATGAACACTGAAGCTTTCTTT
CDR3 protein: CSAPSGRGNMNTEAFF
D gene: .
clone size: .
V gene: TRBV20-1
J gene: TRBJ1-1

CDR3 DNA: TGCGCCAGCAGCCAAGATACGGGGAGAGAGCAGTACTTC
CDR3 protein: CASSQDTGREQYF
D gene: .
clone size: .
V gene: TRBV4-3
J gene: TRBJ2-7

CDR3 DNA: TGCGCCAGCAGCCATACAGGGGGGGCTAAAGCTTTCTTT
CDR3 protein: CASSHTGGAKAFF
D gene: TRBD1
clone size: few
V gene: TRBV4-3
J gene: TRBJ1-1

CDR3 DNA: TGTGCCATCAGAACCCCGGGACAGGGACCAAGCGGCACAGATACGCAGTATTTT
CDR3 protein: CAIRTPGQGPSGTDTQYF
D gene: TRBD1
clone size: .
V gene: TRBV10-3
J gene: TRBJ2-3

CDR3 DNA: TGTGCCAGCACTCTAGGCGGGGGGTACACTGAAGCTTTCTTT
CDR3 protein: CASTLGGGYTEAFF
D gene: .
clone size: many
V gene: TRBV7-2
J gene: TRBJ1-1

CDR3 DNA: TGCGCCAGCAGCCAGCAGTCAGGGAACTATGGCTACACCTTC
CDR3 protein: CASSQQSGNYGYTF
D gene: .
clone size: few
V gene: TRBV4-3
J gene: TRBJ1-2

CDR3 DNA: TGTGCCAGCAGCTTGCCGGGGGGGACGAACACCGGGGAGCTGTTTTTT
CDR3 protein: CASSLPGGTNTGELFF
D gene: TRBD2
clone size: once
V gene: TRBV12-3/TRBV12-4
J gene: TRBJ2-2

CDR3 DNA: TGCGCCAGCAGCCTCACTGGTACCGGGACAGGGGGTCAGCCCCAGCATTTT
CDR3 protein: CASSLTGTGTGGQPQHF
D gene: TRBD1
clone size: many
V gene: TRBV4-1
J gene: TRBJ1-5

CDR3 DNA: TGTACCAGCAGTACCATATTTGAGGCCCACGAGCAGTACTTC
CDR3 protein: CTSSTIFEAHEQYF
D gene: .
clone size: few
V gene: TRBV27
J gene: TRBJ2-7

CDR3 DNA: TGTGCCAGCAGCCCCAGTCCCAGGCGGGACAGGGGTTATATTGGTGAAGCTTTCTTT
CDR3 protein: CASSPSPRRDRGYIGEAFF
D gene: TRBD1
clone size: .
V gene: TRBV13
J gene: TRBJ1-1

CDR3 DNA: TGTGCCACCAGCGGGAGGAGGGGGCAACAGGGTGAGCAGTTCTTC
CDR3 protein: CATSGRRGQQGEQFF
D gene: .
clone size: many
V gene: TRBV15
J gene: TRBJ2-1

CDR3 DNA: TGTGCCACCGGTCAGGGGGAGGAGAACACTGAAGCTTTCTTT
CDR3 protein: CATGQGEENTEAFF
D gene: TRBD1
clone size: .
V gene: TRBV15
J gene: TRBJ1-1